This TCR beta chain was observed in a study of T cell repertoires in cytomegalovirus infection. Study context: Well-studied HLA-B-restricted epitopes and recently identified HLA-C-restricted epitopes of CMV were both used in the study. A matching HLA type, together with CMV infection, was signaled by public TCR beta signatures. General study points: CMV-specific TCR beta clonotypes restricted by HLA-C were the ones dominating the ex vivo response.

CDR3 size: 15 residues. Trimming took 7 bases from V and 10 from J; bases not matched to a gene: 10. Germline CDR1 is LGHNA and CDR2 is YNFKEQ. From the reads, TCRdb called clonotypes with MiXCR, one entry per CDR3 protein. The sample yields about 920,000 distinct CDR3 sequences, 31% seen once. This clonotype appeared a few times. Its antigen is undetermined. The receptor comes from a human donor in good health (CMV status not recorded). Some clones in this sample may be carry-over from other donors' samples. Material: cultured CD8+ T cells from PBMCs, obtained from culture after CMV antigen stimulation. The rearrangement joins TRBV4-2 to TRBJ2-1; 13 nucleotides match TRBD2. The CDR3 region has the DNA TGTGCCAGCAATTCGGGACTAGCGGGGCCGGGGGAGCAGTTCTTC. Residues: CASNSGLAGPGEQFF.